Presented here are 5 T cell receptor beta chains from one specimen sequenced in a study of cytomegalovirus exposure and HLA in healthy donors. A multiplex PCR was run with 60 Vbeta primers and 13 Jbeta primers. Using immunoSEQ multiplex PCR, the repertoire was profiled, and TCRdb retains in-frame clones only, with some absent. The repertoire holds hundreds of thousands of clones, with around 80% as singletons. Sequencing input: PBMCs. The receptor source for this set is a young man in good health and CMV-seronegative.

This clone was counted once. CDR3 loop: CASSEGAWAYGYTF. CDR3 sequence (DNA): TGTGCCAGCAGTGAAGGTGCTTGGGCCTATGGCTACACCTTC. This chain connects TRBV6-5 to TRBJ1-2, with unresolved D. The CDR3 has 14 residues. CDR1 is MNHEY, CDR2 SVGAGI, per germline. Trimming left V 5 bases short and J 4 bases short, with 14 bases between.

The CDR3 DNA is TGTGCCAGCAGTTACGCCGGGACTGGAAACACCATATATTTT. The encoded protein is CASSYAGTGNTIYF. V and J are TRBV6-5 and TRBJ1-3, with D unclear. This CDR3 has 14 residues. Germline V lookup: CDR1 MNHEY, CDR2 SVGAGI. The germline V and J ends were trimmed by 2 bases and 2 bases, with 7 bases remaining between them.

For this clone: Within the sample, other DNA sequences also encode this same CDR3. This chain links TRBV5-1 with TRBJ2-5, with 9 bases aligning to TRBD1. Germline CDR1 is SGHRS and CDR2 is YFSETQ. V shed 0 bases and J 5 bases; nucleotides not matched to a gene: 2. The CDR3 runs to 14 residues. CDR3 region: CASSLGQGVETQYF. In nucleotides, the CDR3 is TGCGCCAGCAGCTTGGGACAGGGGGTGGAGACCCAGTACTTC.

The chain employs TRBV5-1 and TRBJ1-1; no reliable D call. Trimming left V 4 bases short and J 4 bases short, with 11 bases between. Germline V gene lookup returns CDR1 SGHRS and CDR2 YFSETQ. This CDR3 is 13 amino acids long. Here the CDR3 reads CASSTWGGTEAFF. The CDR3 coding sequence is TGCGCCAGCAGCACCTGGGGAGGCACTGAAGCTTTCTTT.

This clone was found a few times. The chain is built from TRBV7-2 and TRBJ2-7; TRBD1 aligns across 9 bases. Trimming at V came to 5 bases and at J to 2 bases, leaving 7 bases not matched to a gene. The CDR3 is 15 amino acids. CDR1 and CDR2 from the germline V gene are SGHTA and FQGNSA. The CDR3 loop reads CASSQGTGSTYEQYF. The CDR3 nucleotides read TGTGCCAGCAGCCAAGGGACAGGGAGTACCTACGAGCAGTACTTC.